The 6 T cell receptor beta chains given below trace back to one sample, sequenced in a study of blood T cell repertoires in COVID-19. Profiled with immunoSEQ multiplex PCR; TCRdb holds only in-frame clones, not every one. This table has over 150,000 clones, about 85% appearing once. The sample was peripheral blood. The receptors come from a man older than 75 with COVID-19, enrolled during active disease.

This clone has a handful of counts. The chain recombines TRBV4-1 with TRBJ1-3, with TRBD1 identical over 12 bases. There are 22 residues in the CDR3. Trimming at V came to 2 bases and at J to 0 bases, leaving 17 bases not matched to a gene. CDR1 and CDR2 from the germline V gene are MGHRA and YSYEKL. In DNA, the CDR3 is TGCGCCAGCAGCCAACGGGACAGGGGGCGCCCCCCCTCGACCGACTCTGGAAACACCATATATTTT. This codes for CASSQRDRGRPPSTDSGNTIYF.

The chain carries TRBV11-3 and TRBJ1-1; D gene uncertain. CDR1 is SGHNT, CDR2 YENEEA, per germline. The CDR3 runs to 13 residues. Trimming removed 6 bases at V and 5 bases at J, with 13 bases between. As DNA, the CDR3 is TGTGCCAGCAGTTCACAGCGGGGAACTGAAGCTTTCTTT. Protein: CASSSQRGTEAFF.

The chain couples TRBV7-8 to TRBJ1-2; D may be TRBD1 (6 bases). With 8 bases removed from V and 2 bases from J, the gap between germline ends came to 12 bases. Looked up from germline, CDR1 is SGHVS and CDR2 is FQNEAQ. This CDR3 is 13 amino acids long. The CDR3 sequence is CASGEDRNYGYTF. The CDR3 DNA sequence: TGTGCCAGCGGAGAGGACAGAAACTATGGCTACACCTTC.

V and J are TRBV5-4 and TRBJ1-1, with D possibly matching TRBD1 (5 bases). From germline, CDR1 is SGHNT and CDR2 YYREEE (reference sequence). The CDR3 extends over 14 amino acids. V was clipped by 2 bases and J by 2 bases, with 10 bases between them. The CDR3 reads CASSLPGPNTEAFF. Written as DNA, the CDR3 is TGTGCCAGCAGCTTACCAGGGCCCAACACTGAAGCTTTCTTT.

The chain combines TRBV6-5 with TRBJ1-1, with 7 bases matching TRBD1. This CDR3 is 15 amino acids long. CDR1 MNHEY and CDR2 SVGAGI come from the germline V gene. V shed 6 bases and J 2 bases; nucleotides not matched to a gene: 9. The CDR3 region is CASRAWTGGNTEAFF. CDR3 coding DNA: TGTGCCAGCAGGGCGTGGACAGGAGGAAACACTGAAGCTTTCTTT.

The gene calls are TRBV11-2 and TRBJ1-1, with TRBD1 as a possible D gene (5 bases). The CDR3 spans 16 residues. Trimming cost V 0 bases and J 0 bases, with 11 bases left between them. Germline CDR1 and CDR2: SGHAT and FQNNGV. CDR3: CASSLEVRGMNTEAFF. The CDR3 DNA sequence: TGTGCCAGCAGCTTAGAGGTTCGGGGGATGAACACTGAAGCTTTCTTT. Based on the CDR3 plus reference TRBV11-2 and TRBJ1-1, the full variable domain is EAGVAQSPRYKIIEKRQSVAFWCNPISGHATLYWYQQILGQGPKLLIQFQNNGVVDDSQLPKDRFSAERLKGVDSTLKIQPAKLEDSAVYLCASSLEVRGMNTEAFFGQGTRLTVV.